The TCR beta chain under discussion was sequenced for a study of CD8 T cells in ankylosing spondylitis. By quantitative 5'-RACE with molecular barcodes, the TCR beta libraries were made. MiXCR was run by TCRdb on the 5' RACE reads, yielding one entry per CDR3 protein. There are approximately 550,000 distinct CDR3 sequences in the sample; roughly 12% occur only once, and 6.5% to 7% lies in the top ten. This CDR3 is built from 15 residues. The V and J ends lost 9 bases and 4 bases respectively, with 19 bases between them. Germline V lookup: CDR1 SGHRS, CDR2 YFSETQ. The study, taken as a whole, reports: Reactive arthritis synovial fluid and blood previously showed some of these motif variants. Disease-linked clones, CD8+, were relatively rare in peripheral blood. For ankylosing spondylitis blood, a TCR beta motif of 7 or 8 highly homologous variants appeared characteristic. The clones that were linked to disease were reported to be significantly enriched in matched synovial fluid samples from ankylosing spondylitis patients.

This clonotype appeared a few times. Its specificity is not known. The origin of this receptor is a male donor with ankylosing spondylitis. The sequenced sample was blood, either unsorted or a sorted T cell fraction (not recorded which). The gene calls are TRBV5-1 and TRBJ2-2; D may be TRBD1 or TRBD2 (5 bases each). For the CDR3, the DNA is TGCGCCACCTCGAGGACACCACGGGGCACCGGGGAGCTGTTTTTT. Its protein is CATSRTPRGTGELFF. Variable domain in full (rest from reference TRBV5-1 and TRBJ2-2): KAGVTQTPRYLIKTRGQQVTLSCSPISGHRSVSWYQQTPGQGLQFLFEYFSETQRNKGNFPGRFSGRQFSNSRSEMNVSTLELGDSALYLCATSRTPRGTGELFFGEGSRLTVL.